Listed here are 8 T cell receptor beta chains from one sample, sequenced in a study of T cells in localized non-small cell lung cancer. Using immunoSEQ multiplex PCR, the repertoire was profiled, and TCRdb retains in-frame clones only, with some absent. The sample lists a few thousand clones; about 30% were seen once. Material: normal lung tissue next to the tumor, obtained before any cancer treatment. These receptors all stem from a man aged 35-75 years with stage I lung adenocarcinoma.

By its share, this clone is medium-sized (0.01 to 0.1%). J is TRBJ2-2 and V is TRBV7-2; TRBD1 is a possible D gene (6 bases). V was trimmed by 5 bases and J by 5 bases, leaving 9 bases between them. Per the germline V gene, CDR1 is SGHTA and CDR2 is FQGNSA. CDR3 length: 13 amino acids. CDR3 DNA: TGTGCCAGCAGCCTCGACAGGACCGGGGAGCTGTTTTTT. Its protein product is CASSLDRTGELFF.

This clone is a singleton in its sample. The junction departs from the called germline gene at one end, perhaps through a read error. This chain joins TRBV28 and TRBJ1-4; 8 bases align to TRBD1. CDR3 length: 15 amino acids. Germline V CDR1 and CDR2: MDHEN, SYDVKM. The CDR3 here is CASIDDRGHNEKPFF. The CDR3 DNA reads TGTGCCAGCATCGACGACAGGGGCCATAATGAAAAACCGTTTTTT.

The chain has TRBV30 and TRBJ2-2; 9 positions match TRBD2. The CDR3 has 17 residues. V lost 4 bases to trimming and J lost 4 bases; unmatched junction nucleotides: 13. Germline CDR1 reads GTSNPN; CDR2 reads SVGIG (reference sequence). DNA of the CDR3: TGTGCCTGGAAAGCCCTGGCGGGGGGGCCGGGCACCGGGGAGCTGTTTTTT. This codes for CAWKALAGGPGTGELFF.

This clone was detected a few times. The rearrangement links TRBV9 to TRBJ1-1, with unresolved D. The CDR3 is made up of 13 amino acids. V was trimmed by 4 bases and J by 1 base, leaving 8 bases between them. The germline V gene encodes CDR1 SGDLS and CDR2 YYNGEE. CDR3 in amino acids: CASSYRRNTEAFF. The CDR3 DNA is TGTGCCAGCAGCTACCGAAGGAACACTGAAGCTTTCTTT. Drawing the rest from reference TRBV9 and TRBJ1-1, the complete variable domain is DSGVTQTPKHLITATGQRVTLRCSPRSGDLSVYWYQQSLDQGLQFLIQYYNGEERAKGNILERFSAQQFPDLHSELNLSSLELGDSALYFCASSYRRNTEAFFGQGTRLTVV.

This clone was picked up a small number of times. The chain combines TRBV5-1 with TRBJ2-2; D gene unclear. Germline lookup yields CDR1 SGHRS and CDR2 YFSETQ. V was shortened by 0 bases and J by 7 bases, with 16 bases between the two germline ends. The CDR3 sequence is 16 residues long. The CDR3 DNA sequence: TGCGCCAGCAGCTTGGCCTTGCTCCTTAAAGGCGGGGAGCTGTTTTTT. As protein: CASSLALLLKGGELFF.

The genes are TRBV30 and TRBJ2-3; D is uncertain. Germline assignment: CDR1 GTSNPN and CDR2 SVGIG (reference sequence). The CDR3 runs to 14 residues. V dropped 0 bases and J dropped 6 bases, with 13 bases sitting between them. CDR3 protein: CAWSVRPSGDTQYF. In DNA, the CDR3 is TGTGCCTGGAGTGTACGGCCGTCCGGGGATACGCAGTATTTT.

The chain combines TRBV19 with TRBJ2-2; D remains ambiguous. This CDR3 is built from 14 residues. The germline gives CDR1 LNHDA, CDR2 SQIVND (reference sequence). Trimming stripped 1 base from V and 8 bases from J, with 11 bases between. This CDR3 reads CASSIASNQGELFF. CDR3 in DNA: TGTGCCAGTAGTATAGCTAGTAACCAGGGGGAGCTGTTTTTT. Based on the CDR3 plus reference TRBV19 and TRBJ2-2, the full variable domain is DGGITQSPKYLFRKEGQNVTLSCEQNLNHDAMYWYRQDPGQGLRLIYYSQIVNDFQKGDIAEGYSVSREKKESFPLTVTSAQKNPTAFYLCASSIASNQGELFFGEGSRLTVL.

This clone is large by share. The rearrangement joins TRBV18 to TRBJ2-7; D perhaps matches TRBD2 (6 bases). With 6 bases removed from V and 5 bases from J, the gap between germline ends came to 23 bases. The germline V gene encodes CDR1 KGHSH and CDR2 LQKENI. This CDR3 spans 16 amino acids. DNA for the CDR3: TGTGCCAGCTCCCCTGGGCGGGGACCCAAAGGCAACGAGCAGTACTTC. Its protein product is CASSPGRGPKGNEQYF. Looking up the rest from reference TRBV18 and TRBJ2-7 gives the full variable domain: NAGVMQNPRHLVRRRGQEARLRCSPMKGHSHVYWYRQLPEEGLKFMVYLQKENIIDESGMPKERFSAEFPKEGPSILRIQQVVRGDSAAYFCASSPGRGPKGNEQYFGPGTRLTVT.